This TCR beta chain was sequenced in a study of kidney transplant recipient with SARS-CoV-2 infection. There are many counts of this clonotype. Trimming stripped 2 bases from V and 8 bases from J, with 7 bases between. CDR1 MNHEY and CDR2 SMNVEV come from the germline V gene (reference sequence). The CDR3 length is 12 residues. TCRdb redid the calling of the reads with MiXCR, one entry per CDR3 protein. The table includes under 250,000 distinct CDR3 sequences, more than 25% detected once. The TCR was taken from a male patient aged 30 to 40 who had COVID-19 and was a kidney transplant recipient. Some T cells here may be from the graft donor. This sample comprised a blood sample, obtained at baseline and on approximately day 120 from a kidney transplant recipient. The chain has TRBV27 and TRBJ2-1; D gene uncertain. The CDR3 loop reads CASSLGADEQFF. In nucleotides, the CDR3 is TGTGCCAGCAGTTTAGGTGCTGATGAGCAGTTCTTC.